This T cell receptor (beta chain) appears in the sequencing data of a study of shared clonotypes between healthy human individuals. CDR1 and CDR2 (germline): MDHEN, SYDVKM. The CDR3 runs 14 residues. Trimming removed 3 bases from V and 7 bases from J; junction bases left unmatched: 6. Data came from immunoSEQ multiplex PCR; TCRdb stores just in-frame clones and leaves some out. The sample records roughly 500,000 clones, 81% being singletons. The donors were all Caucasian adults (living in Nashville, Tennessee). This clonotype originated in a woman aged 40 to 50 in good health. Some clones in this sample may be carry-over from other donors' samples. The chain combines TRBV28 with TRBJ2-7; 10 bases map to TRBD1. Input material: PBMCs. CDR3 DNA sequence: TGTGCCAGCAGTTTCGGGACAGGGGTCGAGGAGCAGTACTTC. This gives the protein CASSFGTGVEEQYF.